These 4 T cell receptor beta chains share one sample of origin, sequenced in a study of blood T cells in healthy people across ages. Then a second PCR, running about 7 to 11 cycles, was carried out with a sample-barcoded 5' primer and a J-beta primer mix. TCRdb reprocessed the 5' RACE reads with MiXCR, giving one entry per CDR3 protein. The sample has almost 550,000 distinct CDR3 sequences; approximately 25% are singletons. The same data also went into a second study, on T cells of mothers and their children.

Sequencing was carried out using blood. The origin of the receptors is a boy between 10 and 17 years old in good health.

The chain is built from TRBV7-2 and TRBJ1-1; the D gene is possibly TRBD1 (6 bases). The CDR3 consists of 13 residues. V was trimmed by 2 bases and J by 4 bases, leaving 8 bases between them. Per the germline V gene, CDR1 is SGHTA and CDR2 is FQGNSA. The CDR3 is CASSLQGRTEAFF. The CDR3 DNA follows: TGTGCCAGCAGCTTACAGGGGCGCACTGAAGCTTTCTTT.

CDR3 protein: CASSYSSGGRDTQYF. The CDR3 DNA follows: TGTGCCAGCAGTTACTCGTCGGGGGGACGGGATACGCAGTATTTT. V and J are TRBV6-5 and TRBJ2-3; 7 nucleotides align to TRBD2. The CDR3 length is 15 residues. V lost 0 bases to trimming and J lost 6 bases; unmatched junction nucleotides: 6. Germline-derived CDR1 and CDR2 are MNHEY and SVGAGI.

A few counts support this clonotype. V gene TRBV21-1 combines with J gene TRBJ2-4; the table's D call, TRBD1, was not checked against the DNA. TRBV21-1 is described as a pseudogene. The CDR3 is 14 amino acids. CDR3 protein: CASRHRGGKNIQYF. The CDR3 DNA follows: TGTGCCAGCAGACATCGGGGCGGGAAAAACATTCAGTACTTC.

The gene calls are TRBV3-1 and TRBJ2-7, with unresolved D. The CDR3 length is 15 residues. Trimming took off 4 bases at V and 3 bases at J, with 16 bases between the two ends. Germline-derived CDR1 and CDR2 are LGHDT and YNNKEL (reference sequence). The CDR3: CASSPSDKGRYEQYF. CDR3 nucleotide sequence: TGTGCCAGCAGCCCAAGTGATAAGGGCCGCTACGAGCAGTACTTC.